The T cell receptor (beta chain) under discussion was sequenced for a study of human T cells and chemical hapten exposure. On the study more broadly: The upper back received 0.01% DPC by patch testing, with results read at 6 days. The patients, most of them female, presented with alopecia areata, totalis or universalis.

TCRdb itself ran the RACE reads through MiXCR, one entry per CDR3 protein. Found here are roughly 24,000 distinct CDR3 sequences, 8% to 9.5% of them singletons; the top ten hold approximately 7%. After removal of 1 base from V and 0 bases from J, the junction contained 8 bases not matched to a gene. Looked up from germline, CDR1 is WSHSY and CDR2 is SAAADI. This CDR3 contains 18 residues. Time point specified: patch test 2, 6 weeks after DPC sensitization. Sample treatment: therapeutic diphenylcyclopropenone sensitization with weekly scalp DPC. Blood collection happened ahead of applying each patch test. This clonotype was seen at least ten times. The antigen is not known. Study-wide results and caveats: Expanded TCR counts at PT1 went up together with patch test score, a positive correlation.

This chain connects TRBV10-2 to TRBJ2-3, with 9 bases that match TRBD2. This TCR came from a young man with alopecia areata. Some clones in this sample may be carry-over from other donors' samples. The specimen was whole blood, collected in connection with sensitization to the hapten diphenylcyclopropenone (DPC). The CDR3 DNA reads TGCGCCAGCAGTGAGTACCAGGGGACTAGCACTAGCACAGATACGCAGTATTTT. Translation gives CASSEYQGTSTSTDTQYF.